Following are 27 T cell receptor beta chains from one sample sequenced in a study of blood T cell repertoires in COVID-19 (dated by TCRdb to 2020 to 2022). Libraries were built with the immunoSEQ multiplex PCR assay. The immuneACCESS repertoire file appears here via TCRdb, limited to in-frame rearrangements. These files lack a portion of the clones; in checked studies, under half of the deficit traces to unresolved V genes, and the cause of the others is not known. Here the sample has roughly 140,000 clones; 75% to 85% occur a single time. The ten largest clonotypes hold over 10% of the sample. The source material was peripheral blood. Receptors were obtained from a man aged 55 to 69 with active or convalescent COVID-19.

The chain carries TRBV5-8 and TRBJ2-7, with a possible D match to TRBD1 (5 bases). Trimming took 4 bases from V and 3 from J, leaving 11 bases between them. Germline values: CDR1 SGHTS, CDR2 YDEGEE. The CDR3 runs to 13 residues. CDR3 loop: CASSANRYYEQYF. The DNA of the CDR3 is TGTGCCAGCAGCGCAAACAGGTACTACGAGCAGTACTTC.

CDR3 DNA sequence: TGTGCCAGTAGTTTCCGGGACAGGGGGCCTGCTAATGAAAAACTGTTTTTT. Translated, it gives CASSFRDRGPANEKLFF. V and J are TRBV19 and TRBJ1-4; 12 nucleotides align to TRBD1. The CDR3 length is 17 residues. Germline V gives CDR1 LNHDA, CDR2 SQIVND (reference sequence). Trimming took 5 bases from V and 3 from J; bases not matched to a gene: 7.

This clone came up many times. This rearrangement joins TRBV21-1 to TRBJ2-2; the table names TRBD2, a call not compared with the DNA. TRBV21-1 is tagged as a pseudogene. CDR3 length: 18 residues. In DNA, the CDR3 is TGTGCCAGCAGCCTTCATACTAGCGGGATCCCTCTGGGTGGGGAGCTGTTTTTT. Translation: CASSLHTSGIPLGGELFF.

The rearrangement uses TRBV7-3 and TRBJ2-2; 8 bases align to TRBD2. Unmatched junction bases numbered 7, after V lost 2 bases and J lost 5 bases. The CDR3 totals 16 residues. CDR1 is SGHTA, CDR2 FQGTGA, per germline. Here the CDR3 reads CASSLLPGRATGELFF. CDR3 in DNA: TGTGCCAGCAGCTTATTACCCGGGAGGGCAACCGGGGAGCTGTTTTTT.

This CDR3 reads CASSLLPPDNEQFF. The CDR3 DNA reads TGCGCCAGCAGCTTACTCCCTCCCGACAATGAGCAGTTCTTC. The V call is TRBV5-1, the J call TRBJ2-1; D is unclear. Trimming pared 2 bases from V and 5 bases from J, leaving 11 bases between. CDR3 size: 14 residues. CDR1 is SGHRS and CDR2 is YFSETQ in the germline V gene.

V and J are TRBV19 and TRBJ1-2, with D possibly being TRBD1 (5 bases). V shed 5 bases and J shed 4 bases, with 11 bases lying between them. CDR1 and CDR2 from the germline V gene are LNHDA and SQIVND (reference sequence). This CDR3 region has 13 residues. CDR3 loop: CASSSGIGYGYTF. CDR3 sequence (DNA): TGTGCCAGTAGTTCAGGGATCGGCTATGGCTACACCTTC.

This clone has only one observation. The chain joins TRBV2 to TRBJ1-5; 7 nucleotides line up with TRBD1. The trim removed 5 bases at V and 1 base at J, leaving 2 bases unmatched. The germline CDR1 and CDR2 sequences are SNHLY and FYNNEI. This CDR3 is built from 14 residues. The CDR3 region has the DNA TGTGCCAGCAGTCCGGGACAGAGCAATCAGCCCCAGCATTTT. It yields the protein CASSPGQSNQPQHF.

This clone was recorded only once. This chain joins TRBV5-1 and TRBJ2-7, with TRBD2 matching over 8 bases. The germline gives CDR1 SGHRS, CDR2 YFSETQ. The CDR3 spans 16 residues. The ends lost 0 bases at V and 12 bases at J; junction bases unmatched: 17. CDR3: CASSLEFLGGRRIWYF. CDR3 nucleotides: TGCGCCAGCAGCTTGGAATTCTTAGGCGGGAGGCGGATTTGGTACTTC.

CDR3 bases: TGTGCCAGCAGCCATTTAGCGGGAGGGGAGTCCTACGAGCAGTACTTC. Translation gives CASSHLAGGESYEQYF. This chain joins TRBV7-9 and TRBJ2-7, with TRBD2 identical over 11 bases. The J segment lost 1 base and the V segment lost 5 bases, leaving 7 bases of the junction unmatched. CDR3 length equals 16 residues. CDR1 is SEHNR and CDR2 is FQNEAQ in the germline V gene (reference sequence). The whole variable domain, remainder taken from reference TRBV7-9 and TRBJ2-7, is DTGVSQNPRHKITKRGQNVTFRCDPISEHNRLYWYRQTLGQGPEFLTYFQNEAQLEKSRLLSDRFSAERPKGSFSTLEIQRTEQGDSAMYLCASSHLAGGESYEQYFGPGTRLTVT.

The rearrangement joins TRBV4-3 to TRBJ1-4, with a tentative D call TRBD1 (5 bases). The V and J ends lost 1 base and 8 bases respectively, with 11 bases between them. The CDR3 covers 14 residues. Germline CDR1 reads LGHNA; CDR2 reads YSLEER. The CDR3 region is CASSQGQGSEKLFF. CDR3 sequence (DNA): TGCGCCAGCAGCCAAGGGCAGGGCAGCGAAAAACTGTTTTTT.

The gene calls are TRBV3-1 (or the pseudogene TRBV3-2) and TRBJ1-2; D is unresolved. Trimming stripped 2 bases from V and 5 bases from J, with 15 bases between. Germline values: CDR1 LGHDT, CDR2 YNNKEL (reference sequence). This CDR3 spans 15 amino acids. CDR3 bases: TGTGCCAGCAGCCAATTACCGGGGAGTGAGTATGGCTACACCTTC. It encodes CASSQLPGSEYGYTF.

This clone was observed a few times. The V gene is TRBV5-6, the J gene TRBJ1-2; TRBD1 matches 7 bases. The V gene end was trimmed by 2 bases and the J gene end by 4 bases; junction bases not matched to a gene: 8. The germline V gene encodes CDR1 SGHDT and CDR2 YYEEEE. The CDR3 spans 15 residues. DNA of the CDR3: TGTGCCAGCAGCTTAGGGGGCGTGGAAATCTATGGCTACACCTTC. Amino acids: CASSLGGVEIYGYTF. The full variable domain, rest sourced from reference TRBV5-6 and TRBJ1-2, is DAGVTQSPTHLIKTRGQQVTLRCSPKSGHDTVSWYQQALGQGPQFIFQYYEEEERQRGNFPDRFSGHQFPNYSSELNVNALLLGDSALYLCASSLGGVEIYGYTFGSGTRLTVV.

The chain is built from TRBV4-3 and TRBJ1-2; TRBD1 matches at 8 bases. Germline V CDR1 and CDR2: LGHNA, YSLEER. V shed 2 bases and J 6 bases; nucleotides not matched to a gene: 8. The CDR3 is made up of 15 amino acids. The chain's CDR3 is CASSQTGTGLNGYTF. CDR3 sequence (DNA): TGCGCCAGCAGCCAAACAGGGACAGGACTTAATGGCTACACCTTC.

The chain recombines TRBV7-8 with TRBJ2-1; 10 nucleotides line up with TRBD2. From germline, CDR1 is SGHVS and CDR2 FQNEAQ. V was pared by 10 bases and J by 4 bases, with 16 bases of the junction left unmatched. The CDR3 runs to 17 residues. The CDR3 sequence: CATIEGPVAGGYNEQFF. As DNA, the CDR3 is TGTGCCACCATCGAGGGTCCGGTAGCGGGAGGTTACAATGAGCAGTTCTTC. The complete variable domain, with remaining parts taken from reference TRBV7-8 and TRBJ2-1, reads GAGVSQSPRYKVAKRGQDVALRCDPISGHVSLFWYQQALGQGPEFLTYFQNEAQLDKSGLPSDRFFAERPEGSVSTLKIQRTQQEDSAVYLCATIEGPVAGGYNEQFFGPGTRLTVL.

The genes are TRBV27 and TRBJ2-1; D gene unclear. V lost 3 bases and J lost 9, with 9 bases in between. Germline CDR1 MNHEY, CDR2 SMNVEV (reference sequence). The CDR3 sequence is 12 residues long. Here the CDR3 DNA reads TGTGCCAGCAGTTTGGGCATGAGTGAGCAGTTCTTC. Translated: CASSLGMSEQFF.

The chain employs TRBV13 and TRBJ1-1; TRBD1 is a possible D gene (5 bases). V was pared by 6 bases and J by 3 bases, with 14 bases between. CDR3 length: 14 residues. Per the germline V gene, CDR1 is PRHDT and CDR2 is FYEKMQ (reference sequence). CDR3: CASSRAGRYTEAFF. In DNA form, the CDR3 reads TGTGCCAGCAGTCGTGCGGGGCGGTACACTGAAGCTTTCTTT.

J is TRBJ2-7 and V is TRBV5-5; 7 nucleotides line up with TRBD2. J was trimmed by 6 bases and V by 3 bases; bases with no gene match: 12. Germline values: CDR1 SGHKS, CDR2 YYEKEE (reference sequence). The CDR3 has 15 amino acids. The CDR3, as DNA: TGTGCCAGCAGCTGGGGGAGGGCCGGAGTGATCGAGCAGTACTTC. Translating gives CASSWGRAGVIEQYF.

The V and J genes are TRBV24-1 and TRBJ2-1; 14 bases agree with TRBD2. Germline CDR1 and CDR2: KGHDR and SFDVKD. The CDR3 extends over 18 amino acids. After removal of 3 bases from V and 8 bases from J, the junction contained 11 bases not matched to a gene. CDR3 bases: TGTGCCACCAGTGATCCGGGACTAGCGGGAGAGAGCGAGGATGAGCAGTTCTTC. Its protein product is CATSDPGLAGESEDEQFF.

The chain joins TRBV18 to TRBJ2-7; 9 bases fit TRBD1. The CDR3 length is 15 residues. Germline CDR1 is KGHSH and CDR2 is LQKENI. Trimming cost V 0 bases and J 5 bases; bases outside gene matches: 5. The CDR3 spells CASSPPGQGSHEQYF. DNA for the CDR3: TGTGCCAGCTCACCACCGGGACAGGGAAGCCACGAGCAGTACTTC.

CDR3 nucleotide sequence: TGTGCCAGTAGTGTACAGGGGGTAAGGTTACACGAGCAGTACTTC. Translation gives CASSVQGVRLHEQYF. The gene calls are TRBV19 and TRBJ2-7, with 8 bases that match TRBD1. Unmatched junction bases numbered 11, after V lost 5 bases and J lost 5 bases. Germline CDR1 and CDR2: LNHDA and SQIVND (reference sequence). This CDR3 is 15 amino acids long.

The V and J genes are TRBV7-2 and TRBJ2-1, with a possible D match to TRBD2 (6 bases). The CDR3 contains 16 residues. Germline CDR1 reads SGHTA; CDR2 reads FQGNSA. Trimming cost V 1 base and J 6 bases, with 16 bases left between them. CDR3 nucleotide sequence: TGTGCCAGCAGCTTAGAGTCCTCGGGAGTGGGCAATGAGCAGTTCTTC. It codes for CASSLESSGVGNEQFF.

This chain joins TRBV5-1 and TRBJ2-3; 12 positions agree with TRBD2. The germline CDR1 and CDR2 sequences are SGHRS and YFSETQ. The CDR3 is made up of 16 amino acids. The J segment lost 2 bases and the V segment lost 6 bases, leaving 7 bases of the junction unmatched. The CDR3 DNA follows: TGCGCCAGCAACGCCGGGACTAGCGGGTACACAGATACGCAGTATTTT. It translates to CASNAGTSGYTDTQYF. Complete variable domain (other parts from reference TRBV5-1 and TRBJ2-3): KAGVTQTPRYLIKTRGQQVTLSCSPISGHRSVSWYQQTPGQGLQFLFEYFSETQRNKGNFPGRFSGRQFSNSRSEMNVSTLELGDSALYLCASNAGTSGYTDTQYFGPGTRLTVL.

J is TRBJ1-5 and V is TRBV28; maybe TRBD1 (5 bases). This CDR3 contains 15 residues. Trimming pared 5 bases from V and 7 bases from J, leaving 18 bases between. CDR1 and CDR2 (germline): MDHEN, SYDVKM. In nucleotides, the CDR3 is TGTGCCAGCAGTCCGTCCAGGGAATTGGGACAGCCCCAGCATTTT. This codes for CASSPSRELGQPQHF.

The genes are TRBV9 and TRBJ2-5, with TRBD1 matching over 7 bases. This CDR3 has 13 amino acids. V lost 4 bases to trimming and J lost 3 bases; unmatched junction nucleotides: 3. The germline V gene encodes CDR1 SGDLS and CDR2 YYNGEE. The CDR3 region is CASSITGEETQYF. CDR3 DNA: TGTGCCAGCAGCATAACAGGGGAAGAGACCCAGTACTTC.

The chain recombines TRBV29-1 with TRBJ1-2; D not certain. CDR3 length: 11 residues. The V gene lost 4 bases and the J gene lost 2 bases, with 5 bases spanning the gap. Germline-derived CDR1 and CDR2 are SQVTM and ANQGSEA. The CDR3 here is CSVAVNYGYTF. The CDR3 coding sequence is TGCAGCGTTGCAGTAAACTATGGCTACACCTTC.

J is TRBJ2-5 and V is TRBV6-1, with a possible D match to TRBD2 (6 bases). Looked up from germline, CDR1 is MNHNS and CDR2 is SASEGT. CDR3 size: 16 residues. Trimming cost V 4 bases and J 5 bases, with 20 bases left between them. DNA for the CDR3: TGTGCCAGCAGTGTTTTAGCGGCAGCCCAAGGGGAGACCCAGTACTTC. It codes for CASSVLAAAQGETQYF.

The J gene is TRBJ1-2, the V gene TRBV18; 11 bases match TRBD1. The CDR3 covers 14 residues. CDR1 is KGHSH, CDR2 LQKENI, per germline. Trimming at V came to 1 base and at J to 8 bases, leaving 3 bases not matched to a gene. CDR3 sequence (DNA): TGTGCCAGCTCACCACAGGACAGGGGGCAGGGCTACACCTTC. This gives the protein CASSPQDRGQGYTF.